The 10 T cell receptor beta chains reported below all come from one sample, sequenced in a study of identical twins (dated by TCRdb to the mid-2010s). The library came from 5' RACE. These reads were obtained on an Illumina HiSeq 2000. TCRdb reprocessing: public reads trimmed at Q25 with fastp, clones called with MiXCR, in-frame beta chains kept. Each record represents a unique CDR3 protein, reported with the most common genes and DNA among its rows. Within this sample are 500,000 to 600,000 distinct CDR3 sequences, with roughly a fifth of them counted one time only. The leading ten clones occupy around 0.91% of the sample. These same records also appear under a second study, on T cells expressing NK-cell markers.

The sequenced sample was CD4+ T cells sorted from blood. These receptor sequences come from a woman between 18 and 29 years old in good health.

The chain uses TRBV5-1 and TRBJ2-1, with 13 bases fitting TRBD2. The CDR3 covers 16 residues. The V gene end was trimmed by 6 bases and the J gene end by 5 bases; junction bases not matched to a gene: 8. Germline V gene sequence: CDR1 SGHRS, CDR2 YFSETQ. The CDR3 DNA reads as TGCGCCAGCACCCGACAAGGACTAGCGGGAGACAATGAGCAGTTCTTC. Translation: CASTRQGLAGDNEQFF.

This clonotype has only a few counts. CDR3 sequence: CASVRATNEKLFF. As DNA, the CDR3 is TGTGCCAGCGTCAGGGCAACTAATGAAAAACTGTTTTTT. This sequence joins TRBV2 and TRBJ1-4; D possibly corresponds to TRBD1 (5 bases). Deletions cut 8 bases from V and 0 bases from J, with 7 bases between. The V gene's germline CDR1 is SNHLY and CDR2 FYNNEI. The CDR3 has 13 amino acids.

Only a few counts were recorded for this clonotype. The CDR3 sequence: CASSLNKGVPYEQYF. Written as DNA, the CDR3 is TGTGCCAGCAGCCTGAATAAGGGGGTTCCCTACGAGCAGTACTTC. V and J are TRBV11-2 and TRBJ2-7; D may be TRBD1 (6 bases). Germline V gene lookup returns CDR1 SGHAT and CDR2 FQNNGV. Trimming took 5 bases from V and 2 from J, leaving 16 bases between them. CDR3 length: 15 residues.

Here the CDR3 reads CASSSQSGSPGELFF. CDR3 bases: TGTGCCAGCAGCTCCCAGAGCGGGTCCCCCGGGGAGCTGTTTTTT. V usage is TRBV7-6 and J usage is TRBJ2-2; perhaps TRBD2 as D (6 bases). V was trimmed by 4 bases and J by 6 bases, leaving 15 bases between them. The CDR3 consists of 15 residues. The germline V gene encodes CDR1 SGHVS and CDR2 FNYEAQ.

The chain joins TRBV4-3 to TRBJ2-1; 10 nucleotides agree with TRBD2. This CDR3 region has 16 residues. Germline lookup yields CDR1 LGHNA and CDR2 YSLEER. Trimming at V came to 2 bases and at J to 10 bases, leaving 11 bases not matched to a gene. The CDR3 DNA sequence: TGCGCCAGCAGCCAATTTCGGACTAGCGGAGGCGGAGAGCAGTTCTTC. Its translation: CASSQFRTSGGGEQFF.

This clonotype was counted a few times. The chain carries TRBV7-2 and TRBJ2-6; D not certain. The CDR3 is made up of 12 amino acids. The V gene lost 8 bases and the J gene lost 5 bases, with 7 bases spanning the gap. Germline lookup yields CDR1 SGHTA and CDR2 FQGNSA. CDR3 in amino acids: CASGLRANVLTF. The CDR3 DNA reads TGTGCCAGCGGCCTTAGGGCCAACGTCCTGACTTTC.

V and J are TRBV18 and TRBJ2-5, with no clear D. This CDR3 region has 15 residues. Between the trimmed V and J ends, which lost 6 bases and 2 bases, there was a span of 16 bases. Germline CDR1 and CDR2: KGHSH and LQKENI. The CDR3 nucleotides are TGTGCCAGCTCTTTGGACGGCGCCCGACAAGAGACCCAGTACTTC. It translates to CASSLDGARQETQYF.

This CDR3 is CASQINTEAFF. The CDR3 bases are TGTGCCAGCCAGATAAACACTGAAGCTTTCTTT. The chain carries TRBV19 and TRBJ1-1; D gene ambiguous. The germline V and J ends were trimmed by 9 bases and 2 bases, with 7 bases remaining between them. The germline V gene has CDR1 LNHDA and CDR2 SQIVND (reference sequence). CDR3 length: 11 residues. Combining the CDR3 with reference TRBV19 and TRBJ1-1 gives the whole variable domain DGGITQSPKYLFRKEGQNVTLSCEQNLNHDAMYWYRQDPGQGLRLIYYSQIVNDFQKGDIAEGYSVSREKKESFPLTVTSAQKNPTAFYLCASQINTEAFFGQGTRLTVV.

V is TRBV11-2 and J is TRBJ1-2; possibly TRBD1 for D (6 bases). V lost 7 bases and J 2 bases, leaving 14 bases between the germline ends. The CDR3 length is 14 residues. In germline, CDR1 is SGHAT, CDR2 FQNNGV. The chain's CDR3 is CASKGEGWNYGYTF. The CDR3 bases are TGTGCCAGCAAGGGGGAGGGATGGAACTATGGCTACACCTTC.

V is TRBV6-5 and J is TRBJ2-7, with D possibly being TRBD2 (5 bases). With 2 bases removed from V and 1 base from J, the gap between germline ends came to 15 bases. Germline V gene lookup returns CDR1 MNHEY and CDR2 SVGAGI. CDR3 length: 16 amino acids. The CDR3 DNA reads as TGTGCCAGCAGTTACGGGGAGCAGGCGAGATCCTACGAGCAGTACTTC. Protein product: CASSYGEQARSYEQYF.